Sequencing of this TCR beta chain was carried out in a study of blood T cell repertoires in COVID-19. Study in general: COVID-19 samples, acute and convalescent, were from the United States, Italy and Spain.

Germline CDR1 reads LGHNA; CDR2 reads YNFKEQ. The trim removed 2 bases at V and 6 bases at J, leaving 2 bases unmatched. The CDR3 has 15 amino acids. TCRdb's table, derived via immunoSEQ multiplex PCR, lists solely in-frame clones and lacks some. The repertoire holds hundreds of thousands of clones, with around 82% as singletons. V usage is TRBV4-2 and J usage is TRBJ2-1, with 12 nucleotides matching TRBD2. This sequence was found in a woman in her 70s with acute or convalescent COVID-19. The source material was peripheral blood. The DNA for the CDR3 is TGTGCCAGCAGCCAAACTAGCGGGGGGCCCAATGAGCAGTTCTTC. Translating gives CASSQTSGGPNEQFF.